This is a list of T cell receptor beta chains from one sample in a study of CD8 T cells in Susac syndrome. MiXCR was run by TCRdb on the immunoSEQ multiplex PCR reads, yielding one entry per CDR3 protein. The sample has 160,000 or so distinct CDR3 sequences, 90% to 95% seen once; the top ten hold 0.12%. The sample taken for sequencing was CD4+ T cells from PBMCs. All receptors come from a human donor with Susac syndrome. The CDR3 runs from the conserved cysteine through the conserved F or W. Fields, in order: V gene, J gene, D gene, clone size, CDR3 length, CDR3 protein, CDR3 DNA. The D gene is left open where the match is weak. The size entry is marked missing in some rows and otherwise reads once, few, many or a size class.

v_call: TRBV5-1
j_call: TRBJ2-5
d_call: .
clone_size: .
cdr3_length: 15
cdr3_aa: CASSSTGTQLETQYF
cdr3_nt: TGCGCCAGCAGTTCTACCGGGACCCAACTGGAGACCCAGTACTTC

v_call: TRBV7-6
j_call: TRBJ2-5
d_call: .
clone_size: .
cdr3_length: 16
cdr3_aa: CASSLAYSTQPQTQYF
cdr3_nt: TGTGCCAGCAGCTTAGCTTACTCCACCCAACCCCAGACCCAGTACTTC

v_call: TRBV27
j_call: TRBJ1-2
d_call: .
clone_size: .
cdr3_length: 13
cdr3_aa: CASSHGPIYGYTF
cdr3_nt: TGTGCCAGCAGTCACGGACCGATCTATGGCTACACCTTC

v_call: TRBV4-2
j_call: TRBJ2-7
d_call: TRBD1
clone_size: once
cdr3_length: 15
cdr3_aa: CASSQAGTGSYEQYF
cdr3_nt: TGTGCCAGCAGCCAAGCCGGGACAGGGTCCTACGAGCAGTACTTC

v_call: TRBV19
j_call: TRBJ2-3
d_call: .
clone_size: .
cdr3_length: 11
cdr3_aa: CASSITDTQYF
cdr3_nt: TGTGCCAGTAGTATCACAGATACGCAGTATTTT

v_call: TRBV11-2
j_call: TRBJ2-1
d_call: TRBD2
clone_size: .
cdr3_length: 18
cdr3_aa: CASSLRTSGGAAYNEQFF
cdr3_nt: TGTGCCAGCAGCTTAAGGACTAGCGGGGGGGCAGCCTACAATGAGCAGTTCTTC

v_call: TRBV4-2
j_call: TRBJ2-5
d_call: .
clone_size: .
cdr3_length: 16
cdr3_aa: CASSQDRLADQETQYF
cdr3_nt: TGTGCCAGCAGCCAAGATCGATTAGCAGACCAAGAGACCCAGTACTTC

v_call: TRBV15
j_call: TRBJ2-5
d_call: TRBD2
clone_size: .
cdr3_length: 14
cdr3_aa: CATSSTSSGETQYF
cdr3_nt: TGTGCCACCAGCAGTACTTCTAGCGGGGAGACCCAGTACTTC

v_call: TRBV30
j_call: TRBJ2-2
d_call: .
clone_size: .
cdr3_length: 15
cdr3_aa: CAWDKGQGGTGELFF
cdr3_nt: TGTGCCTGGGACAAGGGGCAGGGCGGAACCGGGGAGCTGTTTTTT

v_call: TRBV10-3
j_call: TRBJ2-6
d_call: .
clone_size: .
cdr3_length: 19
cdr3_aa: CAISDLVARPQGGANVLTF
cdr3_nt: TGTGCCATCAGTGATTTGGTCGCGCGGCCCCAAGGGGGGGCCAACGTCCTGACTTTC

v_call: TRBV27
j_call: TRBJ1-6
d_call: TRBD1
clone_size: .
cdr3_length: 16
cdr3_aa: CASSLSAAGGDSPLHF
cdr3_nt: TGTGCCAGCAGTTTATCAGCCGCAGGGGGAGATTCACCCCTCCACTTT

v_call: TRBV9
j_call: TRBJ1-1
d_call: .
clone_size: .
cdr3_length: 14
cdr3_aa: CASSVDSLNTEAFF
cdr3_nt: TGTGCCAGCAGCGTAGACAGTTTGAACACTGAAGCTTTCTTT

v_call: TRBV2
j_call: TRBJ1-2
d_call: TRBD1
clone_size: .
cdr3_length: 12
cdr3_aa: CAGTGQGLSYTF
cdr3_nt: TGTGCCGGAACGGGACAGGGGCTTTCCTACACCTTC

v_call: TRBV6-5
j_call: TRBJ2-2
d_call: TRBD1
clone_size: .
cdr3_length: 14
cdr3_aa: CASSPDREAGELFF
cdr3_nt: TGTGCCAGCAGTCCGGACAGGGAGGCCGGGGAGCTGTTTTTT

v_call: TRBV7-2
j_call: TRBJ2-5
d_call: .
clone_size: .
cdr3_length: 15
cdr3_aa: CASSLDWLNQETQYF
cdr3_nt: TGTGCCAGCAGCTTAGATTGGCTAAACCAAGAGACCCAGTACTTC

v_call: TRBV7-8
j_call: TRBJ2-3
d_call: .
clone_size: .
cdr3_length: 15
cdr3_aa: CASSLDIVRTDTQYF
cdr3_nt: TGTGCCAGCAGCCTAGACATTGTTCGCACAGATACGCAGTATTTT

v_call: TRBV7-3
j_call: TRBJ2-6
d_call: .
clone_size: .
cdr3_length: 16
cdr3_aa: CASSLGGMKGANVLTF
cdr3_nt: TGTGCCAGCAGCTTAGGTGGTATGAAGGGGGCCAACGTCCTGACTTTC

v_call: TRBV11-1
j_call: TRBJ2-1
d_call: TRBD2
clone_size: .
cdr3_length: 15
cdr3_aa: CASSLGLAGAYEQFF
cdr3_nt: TGTGCCAGCAGCTTAGGACTAGCGGGGGCATATGAGCAGTTCTTC

v_call: TRBV7-3
j_call: TRBJ2-3
d_call: .
clone_size: .
cdr3_length: 14
cdr3_aa: CASSLARDTDTQYF
cdr3_nt: TGTGCCAGCAGCTTGGCCCGGGACACAGATACGCAGTATTTT

v_call: TRBV14
j_call: TRBJ1-1
d_call: .
clone_size: .
cdr3_length: 14
cdr3_aa: CASSQDFGGTEAFF
cdr3_nt: TGTGCCAGCAGCCAAGATTTCGGGGGAACTGAAGCTTTCTTT

v_call: TRBV20-1
j_call: TRBJ2-5
d_call: TRBD1
clone_size: .
cdr3_length: 12
cdr3_aa: CSAGQGIETQYF
cdr3_nt: TGCAGCGCGGGACAGGGGATAGAGACCCAGTACTTC

v_call: TRBV25-1
j_call: TRBJ1-4
d_call: TRBD1
clone_size: .
cdr3_length: 15
cdr3_aa: CASSEGRDSNEKLFF
cdr3_nt: TGTGCCAGCAGTGAGGGTCGGGACAGTAATGAAAAACTGTTTTTT

v_call: TRBV18
j_call: TRBJ1-1
d_call: .
clone_size: .
cdr3_length: 14
cdr3_aa: CASSPPGRDTEAFF
cdr3_nt: TGTGCCAGCTCACCACCGGGGAGGGACACTGAAGCTTTCTTT

v_call: TRBV20-1
j_call: TRBJ2-2
d_call: TRBD1
clone_size: .
cdr3_length: 15
cdr3_aa: CSARETGRNTGELFF
cdr3_nt: TGCAGTGCTAGAGAGACAGGGAGAAACACCGGGGAGCTGTTTTTT